Listed here are 8 T cell receptor beta chains from one sample, sequenced in a study of cytomegalovirus exposure and HLA in healthy donors. In the PCR, 60 Vbeta and 13 Jbeta primers were used. Some clones are missing from TCRdb's copy, which holds only in-frame ones; the method was immunoSEQ multiplex PCR. The sample holds approximately 150,000 clones, roughly four fifths seen once. The sequenced material came from PBMCs. The receptors stem from a middle-aged man in good health and CMV-seronegative.

As concerns this clone: The junction and the germline gene differ at one end; a read error may be behind it. The chain joins TRBV10-2 to TRBJ1-2; 8 bases map to TRBD1. This CDR3 region has 13 residues. In germline, CDR1 is WSHSY, CDR2 SAAADI. CDR3 DNA: TGCGCCAGCAGTCAAACTCAGGACAGGGCCTCTGCCTTC. It yields the protein CASSQTQDRASAF.

J is TRBJ2-5 and V is TRBV15; 7 positions agree with TRBD1. The V segment lost 1 base and the J segment 5 bases; nucleotides outside the gene matches: 7. Germline CDR1 reads LNHNV; CDR2 reads YYDKDF (reference sequence). The CDR3 has 15 amino acids. As DNA, the CDR3 is TGTGCCACCAGCAGAGTTAGACAGGGCGGTGAGACCCAGTACTTC. Protein sequence: CATSRVRQGGETQYF.

This rearrangement joins TRBV27 to TRBJ2-1; 13 positions agree with TRBD2. The germline V gene has CDR1 MNHEY and CDR2 SMNVEV (reference sequence). J gave up 3 bases and V 8 bases, and 7 bases lay outside the gene matches. There are 16 residues in the CDR3. The CDR3 spells CASRLAGGHVYNEQFF. CDR3 coding DNA: TGTGCCAGCCGACTAGCGGGAGGCCACGTCTACAATGAGCAGTTCTTC.

The chain uses TRBV9 and TRBJ2-3; TRBD2 matches 9 bases. This CDR3 has 15 residues. Germline V gene data show CDR1 as SGDLS and CDR2 as YYNGEE. V lost 3 bases, J lost 2 bases, and 4 bases stayed unmatched. The CDR3 nucleotides read TGTGCCAGCAGCGAAAGACTAGCGGTCACAGATACGCAGTATTTT. It specifies CASSERLAVTDTQYF.

The chain couples TRBV7-9 to TRBJ2-4; D remains unclear. Trimming shortened V by 3 bases and J by 0 bases, and 9 bases separated the two germline ends. The germline gives CDR1 SEHNR, CDR2 FQNEAQ (reference sequence). The CDR3 covers 15 residues. This chain's CDR3 is CASSFSTLAKNIQYF. The CDR3 DNA is TGTGCCAGCAGCTTTTCTACCTTAGCCAAAAACATTCAGTACTTC.

J is TRBJ1-2 and V is TRBV11-1; 7 bases match TRBD1. CDR1 SGHAT and CDR2 FQDESV come from the germline V gene (reference sequence). This CDR3 spans 13 amino acids. Germline trimming cut 2 bases from V and 4 bases from J; bases unmatched to any gene: 1. This CDR3 is CASSLRTGYGYTF. The DNA for the CDR3 is TGTGCCAGCAGCTTAAGGACAGGCTATGGCTACACCTTC.

The chain joins TRBV5-1 to TRBJ1-1, with 7 bases aligning to TRBD1. The CDR3 runs to 15 residues. Trimming at V came to 2 bases and at J to 1 base, leaving 5 bases not matched to a gene. Germline CDR1 SGHRS, CDR2 YFSETQ. The CDR3 sequence: CASSFGTAANTEAFF. For the CDR3, the DNA is TGCGCCAGCAGCTTCGGGACAGCGGCGAACACTGAAGCTTTCTTT.

The rearrangement uses TRBV11-2 and TRBJ2-1, with TRBD2 matching over 8 bases. The ends lost 1 base at V and 8 bases at J; junction bases unmatched: 10. From germline, CDR1 is SGHAT and CDR2 FQNNGV. This CDR3 has 16 amino acids. CDR3 nucleotides: TGTGCCAGCAGCTTAGGGGGGCTTCGGGGGGGGGATGAGCAGTTCTTC. Its translation is CASSLGGLRGGDEQFF. The full variable domain, with the rest looked up from reference TRBV11-2 and TRBJ2-1, is EAGVAQSPRYKIIEKRQSVAFWCNPISGHATLYWYQQILGQGPKLLIQFQNNGVVDDSQLPKDRFSAERLKGVDSTLKIQPAKLEDSAVYLCASSLGGLRGGDEQFFGPGTRLTVL.